These 29 T cell receptor beta chains came from one sample sequenced in a study of T cells in Graves' hyperthyroidism and ophthalmopathy. RNA transcripts yielded amplified TCR beta CDR3 regions. Initially, a first-round RT-PCR of the TCR CDR3 employed the HTBI primer set. TCRdb independently ran MiXCR on the multiplex PCR reads; one entry per CDR3 protein. In the table there are a few hundred thousand distinct CDR3 sequences, about 14% of which are singletons. Sequencing was done on a sample of blood. These receptors originate from a woman aged 35 to 49 with Graves' hyperthyroidism.

Details on this clonotype: Possible read error: a much larger clone is one base away. The V call is TRBV28, the J call TRBJ2-5; D gene ambiguous. The V end lost 2 bases, the J end lost 5 bases, and 3 bases lay between the germline ends. Looked up from germline, CDR1 is MDHEN and CDR2 is SYDVKM. There are 11 residues in the CDR3. The CDR3 DNA follows: TGTGCCAGCAGTTTAATGGAGACCCAGTACTTC. Its protein product is CASSLMETQYF.

This clonotype was counted at least ten times. The chain combines TRBV6-1 with TRBJ2-5, with D hard to call. The V end lost 6 bases, the J end lost 3 bases, and 8 bases lay between the germline ends. Per the germline V gene, CDR1 is MNHNS and CDR2 is SASEGT. CDR3 length: 12 residues. The CDR3 loop is CASRNDEETQYF. CDR3 coding DNA: TGTGCCAGCAGAAACGACGAAGAGACCCAGTACTTC.

This clonotype was counted ten times or more. J is TRBJ1-1 and V is TRBV7-8; D ambiguous. V lost 0 bases and J 2 bases, leaving 7 bases between the germline ends. The CDR3 totals 14 residues. CDR1 and CDR2 (germline): SGHVS, FQNEAQ. CDR3 protein: CASSLAVLNTEAFF. The CDR3, as DNA: TGTGCCAGCAGCTTAGCGGTCCTAAACACTGAAGCTTTCTTT.

This clonotype was detected only a few times. A read error may explain this, as a much larger clone is one base away. CDR3 residues: CAGSAGPSRNEQFF. DNA for the CDR3: TGTGCCGGCAGTGCGGGGCCTTCTCGCAATGAGCAGTTCTTC. The rearrangement links TRBV28 to TRBJ2-1, with D possibly matching TRBD2 (6 bases). Germline V lookup: CDR1 MDHEN, CDR2 SYDVKM. The CDR3 is made up of 14 amino acids.

The V call is TRBV28, the J call TRBJ2-1; TRBD1 is a possible D gene (6 bases). V lost 5 bases and J 4 bases, leaving 18 bases between the germline ends. CDR3 length equals 16 residues. Germline assignment: CDR1 MDHEN and CDR2 SYDVKM. Here the CDR3 reads CASSRGIGAYYNEQFF. In DNA, the CDR3 is TGTGCCAGCAGTAGGGGGATAGGGGCTTATTACAATGAGCAGTTCTTC. Drawing the rest from reference TRBV28 and TRBJ2-1, the complete variable domain is DVKVTQSSRYLVKRTGEKVFLECVQDMDHENMFWYRQDPGLGLRLIYFSYDVKMKEKGDIPEGYSVSREKKERFSLILESASTNQTSMYLCASSRGIGAYYNEQFFGPGTRLTVL.

This clonotype has ten or more counts. The chain employs TRBV10-3 and TRBJ2-4, with 10 positions matching TRBD2. Germline V CDR1 and CDR2: ENHRY, SYGVKD. V lost 4 bases, J lost 8 bases, and 11 bases stayed unmatched. The CDR3 covers 16 residues. The CDR3 region has the DNA TGTGCCATCAGTGCTCGGGCTAGCGGGAGTGGGGACATTCAGTACTTC. It yields the protein CAISARASGSGDIQYF.

This clonotype was observed at least ten times. The chain carries TRBV15 and TRBJ2-1; no reliable D call. CDR3 length: 13 residues. V was trimmed by 5 bases and J by 3 bases, leaving 8 bases between them. CDR1 and CDR2 (germline): LNHNV, YYDKDF (reference sequence). CDR3 DNA: TGTGCCACCAGCCACAGAGTCTACAATGAGCAGTTCTTC. This translates into CATSHRVYNEQFF. Full variable domain (missing parts from reference TRBV15 and TRBJ2-1): DAMVIQNPRYQVTQFGKPVTLSCSQTLNHNVMYWYQQKSSQAPKLLFHYYDKDFNNEADTPDNFQSRRPNTSFCFLDIRSPGLGDTAMYLCATSHRVYNEQFFGPGTRLTVL.

This clonotype was counted only a few times. The gene calls are TRBV20-1 and TRBJ1-2; D ambiguous. CDR1 is DFQATT, CDR2 SNEGSKA, per germline (reference sequence). V lost 1 base to trimming and J lost 6 bases, with 9 bases between them. CDR3 length equals 12 residues. CDR3 nucleotides: TGCAGTGCTAGAGGTAGCAGAGATGGCTACACCTTC. As protein: CSARGSRDGYTF.

The table lists this clonotype with many counts. The gene calls are TRBV6-5 and TRBJ2-3; maybe TRBD2 (6 bases). CDR1 and CDR2 from the germline V gene are MNHEY and SVGAGI. The V end was cut by 0 bases, the J end by 3 bases, with 13 bases between. CDR3 length: 16 residues. CDR3 sequence: CASSYSEGIGTDTQYF. In DNA form, the CDR3 reads TGTGCCAGCAGTTACTCGGAGGGAATAGGAACAGATACGCAGTATTTT.

This clonotype has at least ten counts. The V gene is TRBV20-1, the J gene TRBJ2-1, with 13 bases fitting TRBD2. The CDR3 is made up of 18 amino acids. Germline V gene sequence: CDR1 DFQATT, CDR2 SNEGSKA (reference sequence). Trimming took 3 bases from V and 0 from J; bases not matched to a gene: 8. In DNA, the CDR3 is TGCAGTGCTAGTTCCGGGACTAGCGGGATAGGCTCCTACAATGAGCAGTTCTTC. It translates to CSASSGTSGIGSYNEQFF.

The chain uses TRBV7-3 and TRBJ2-2; D call uncertain. CDR3 length equals 14 residues. The V and J ends lost 3 bases and 6 bases respectively, with 11 bases between them. Germline assignment: CDR1 SGHTA and CDR2 FQGTGA. The CDR3 sequence is CASSFTDGSGELFF. The CDR3 coding sequence is TGTGCCAGCAGCTTCACGGACGGGTCCGGGGAGCTGTTTTTT.

This clonotype was recorded many times. DNA of the CDR3: TGTGCCAGCAGGGGGACATCGAACACTGAAGCTTTCTTT. Its protein product is CASRGTSNTEAFF. The chain links TRBV2 to TRBJ1-1; weak D call: TRBD1 (6 bases). This CDR3 comprises 13 residues. Germline CDR1 and CDR2: SNHLY and FYNNEI. V lost 6 bases and J 1 base, leaving 9 bases between the germline ends.

The chain employs TRBV7-9 and TRBJ2-2, with 9 bases that match TRBD1. Germline-derived CDR1 and CDR2 are SEHNR and FQNEAQ (reference sequence). The V gene end was trimmed by 3 bases and the J gene end by 4 bases; junction bases not matched to a gene: 3. This CDR3 has 15 residues. The CDR3 sequence: CASSFGQGITGELFF. CDR3 DNA sequence: TGTGCCAGCAGCTTTGGACAGGGGATCACCGGGGAGCTGTTTTTT.

This clonotype has at least ten counts. CDR3 sequence reads: CASSVEGGPLNEQFF. DNA for the CDR3: TGCGCCAGCAGTGTGGAAGGGGGCCCACTCAATGAGCAGTTCTTC. The chain employs TRBV10-2 and TRBJ2-1, with 7 bases lining up with TRBD1. CDR1 WSHSY and CDR2 SAAADI come from the germline V gene. There are 15 residues in the CDR3. V was pared by 4 bases and J by 6 bases, with 9 bases of the junction left unmatched.

Many counts were recorded for this clonotype. The chain employs TRBV5-1 and TRBJ2-3, with TRBD2 matching 11 bases. V shed 4 bases and J 0 bases; nucleotides not matched to a gene: 4. The CDR3 covers 16 residues. Germline CDR1 is SGHRS and CDR2 is YFSETQ. CDR3: CASSQGLAESTDTQYF. The CDR3, as DNA: TGCGCCAGCAGCCAGGGACTAGCGGAAAGCACAGATACGCAGTATTTT.

In its sample, this clonotype was seen many times. This chain joins TRBV7-8 and TRBJ2-1, with 10 bases matching TRBD2. Germline CDR1 reads SGHVS; CDR2 reads FQNEAQ. This CDR3 contains 16 residues. J lost 4 bases, V lost 5 bases, and 8 bases had no gene match. CDR3 in DNA: TGTGCCAGCAGCCCCTGGACTAGCGGCACGTACAATGAGCAGTTCTTC. This gives the protein CASSPWTSGTYNEQFF.

The J gene is TRBJ2-7, the V gene TRBV28, with a weak D call TRBD1 (6 bases). The CDR3 is 15 residues long. Trimming pared 3 bases from V and 3 bases from J, leaving 15 bases between. Germline CDR1 MDHEN, CDR2 SYDVKM. The CDR3 spells CASSFGRDIFYEQYF. The CDR3 bases are TGTGCCAGCAGTTTCGGCCGGGACATTTTCTACGAGCAGTACTTC.

Ten or more counts support this clonotype. V and J are TRBV7-8 and TRBJ1-1; D is unresolved. V lost 1 base and J 11 bases, leaving 14 bases between the germline ends. Germline V gene sequence: CDR1 SGHVS, CDR2 FQNEAQ. CDR3 length: 13 amino acids. CDR3 sequence (DNA): TGTGCCAGCAGCTTAGTTAAGGGATGGAGCGCTTTCTTT. Its protein is CASSLVKGWSAFF. The variable domain in full, completed from reference TRBV7-8 and TRBJ1-1, reads GAGVSQSPRYKVAKRGQDVALRCDPISGHVSLFWYQQALGQGPEFLTYFQNEAQLDKSGLPSDRFFAERPEGSVSTLKIQRTQQEDSAVYLCASSLVKGWSAFFGQGTRLTVV.

V and J are TRBV5-8 and TRBJ2-5; TRBD2 might be the D (6 bases). The CDR3 is 14 amino acids. Trimming took 5 bases from V and 13 from J, leaving 24 bases between them. Germline V gives CDR1 SGHTS, CDR2 YDEGEE. CDR3 sequence (DNA): TGTGCCAGCAGGGCCGGGACTGGTTTAATTGCAACGTACTTC. It encodes CASRAGTGLIATYF. Drawing the rest from reference TRBV5-8 and TRBJ2-5, the complete variable domain is EAGVTQSPTHLIKTRGQQATLRCSPISGHTSVYWYQQALGLGLQFLLWYDEGEERNRGNFPPRFSGRQFPNYSSELNVNALELEDSALYLCASRAGTGLIATYFGPGTRLLVL.

This clonotype was counted at least ten times. The chain couples TRBV27 to TRBJ1-4; weak D call: TRBD1 (6 bases). Germline values: CDR1 MNHEY, CDR2 SMNVEV (reference sequence). CDR3 length: 14 residues. V lost 5 bases to trimming and J lost 7 bases, with 14 bases between them. In nucleotides, the CDR3 is TGTGCCAGCAGTCGAAAGGGGGGTCGTGAAAAACTGTTTTTT. Translated: CASSRKGGREKLFF.

This clonotype was detected a few times. The genes are TRBV6-1 and TRBJ1-2, with D unresolved. Trimming removed 2 bases at V and 1 base at J, with 8 bases between. The CDR3 is 14 amino acids. Germline V gene data show CDR1 as MNHNS and CDR2 as SASEGT. As DNA, the CDR3 is TGTGCCAGCAGTGAAAGTAGGGATAACTATGGCTACACCTTC. Its translation is CASSESRDNYGYTF.

This clonotype was counted at least ten times. The gene calls are TRBV6-1 and TRBJ2-7; D assignment may be TRBD1 or TRBD2 (5 bases each). Germline values: CDR1 MNHNS, CDR2 SASEGT. V was shortened by 6 bases and J by 2 bases, with 14 bases between the two germline ends. The CDR3 has 14 amino acids. The CDR3 DNA sequence: TGTGCCAGCAGAATCGGGGCCACAACCTACGAGCAGTACTTC. Translating gives CASRIGATTYEQYF.

This clonotype was seen a handful of times. The chain has TRBV5-1 and TRBJ1-4; 7 bases agree with TRBD1. CDR1 and CDR2 from the germline V gene are SGHRS and YFSETQ. V trimming: 2 bases; J trimming: 4 bases; junction bases outside the gene matches: 2. The CDR3 contains 14 residues. The CDR3 sequence: CASSLQGNNEKLFF. CDR3 nucleotides: TGCGCCAGCAGCTTACAGGGGAATAATGAAAAACTGTTTTTT.

This chain joins TRBV7-2 and TRBJ2-2, with TRBD1 matching 8 bases. The CDR3 runs 14 residues. V was pared by 5 bases and J by 5 bases, with 4 bases of the junction left unmatched. Germline values: CDR1 SGHTA, CDR2 FQGNSA. The CDR3 nucleotides read TGTGCCAGCAGCCTCCAGGGGGCGACCGGGGAGCTGTTTTTT. It is translated as CASSLQGATGELFF.

The table lists this clonotype with many counts. As DNA, the CDR3 is TGTGCCAGCAGCTCGACAGGAGTTAATGAAAAACTGTTTTTT. Amino acid sequence: CASSSTGVNEKLFF. V is TRBV7-2 and J is TRBJ1-4; D is possibly TRBD1 (6 bases). The V and J ends lost 4 bases and 4 bases respectively, with 10 bases between them. Germline V gene sequence: CDR1 SGHTA, CDR2 FQGNSA. This CDR3 region has 14 residues.

The rearrangement uses TRBV28 and TRBJ1-3; D ambiguous. The V gene lost 8 bases and the J gene lost 4 bases, with 9 bases spanning the gap. CDR3 size: 12 residues. The germline V gene encodes CDR1 MDHEN and CDR2 SYDVKM. CDR3 sequence (DNA): TGTGCCAGCGGGCCGGGGGGAAACACCATATATTTT. This codes for CASGPGGNTIYF.

This rearrangement joins TRBV6-1 to TRBJ2-1, with a tentative D call TRBD2 (6 bases). Per germline, CDR1 MNHNS and CDR2 SASEGT. V shed 7 bases and J shed 4 bases, with 17 bases lying between them. The CDR3 consists of 15 residues. The CDR3 region is CASNPGLSLYNEQFF. The CDR3 nucleotides read TGTGCCAGCAATCCGGGACTTAGCCTTTACAATGAGCAGTTCTTC.

This clonotype has ten or more counts. The gene calls are TRBV15 and TRBJ2-1; no firm D call. This CDR3 spans 16 amino acids. Germline CDR1 LNHNV, CDR2 YYDKDF (reference sequence). With 0 bases removed from V and 0 bases from J, the gap between germline ends came to 9 bases. CDR3 coding DNA: TGTGCCACCAGCAGAGATCCCGGGCCCTCCTACAATGAGCAGTTCTTC. This translates into CATSRDPGPSYNEQFF.

In its sample, this clonotype was seen many times. The chain employs TRBV18 and TRBJ2-7; tentatively, D is TRBD1 (5 bases). This CDR3 contains 14 residues. The V end lost 6 bases, the J end lost 2 bases, and 14 bases lay between the germline ends. Germline CDR1 KGHSH, CDR2 LQKENI. The DNA for the CDR3 is TGTGCCAGCTCCCCAGGGCTGGGCCCCTACGAGCAGTACTTC. Amino acids: CASSPGLGPYEQYF.